These 24 T cell receptor beta chains were sequenced from one sample in a study of OX40 agonist ivuxolimab in advanced cancers. Clones were sequenced by immunoSEQ multiplex PCR, and TCRdb holds only the in-frame ones, with some missing. Of 50,000 or so clones in the sample, about 86% were seen once. The source was CD4+ or CD8+ T cells sorted from blood, collected in a trial of the OX40 agonist ivuxolimab. The receptors originated from an adult with an advanced solid tumor such as melanoma, head and neck, liver or kidney cancer.

This rearrangement joins TRBV28 to TRBJ1-5, with 8 bases that match TRBD1. The CDR3 spans 16 residues. Losses at the gene ends were 8 bases for V and 7 bases for J; bases not matched to a gene: 16. Germline CDR1 and CDR2: MDHEN and SYDVKM. For the CDR3, the DNA is TGTGCCAGCTCGAAAAAAGAATGGACAGGGCGGCAGCCCCAGCATTTT. Translated: CASSKKEWTGRQPQHF.

The genes are TRBV6-6 and TRBJ2-7; unclear D gene. Looked up from germline, CDR1 is MNHNY and CDR2 is SVGAGI (reference sequence). This CDR3 contains 15 residues. V lost 0 bases, J lost 0 bases, and 9 bases lay in between. Written as DNA, the CDR3 is TGTGCCAGCAGTTACTCACCGGGCAGCTCCTACGAGCAGTACTTC. Its protein is CASSYSPGSSYEQYF.

V and J are TRBV5-8 and TRBJ1-5; D might be TRBD1 (6 bases). V lost 0 bases to trimming and J lost 8 bases, with 18 bases between them. CDR1 and CDR2 (germline): SGHTS, YDEGEE. CDR3 length: 16 amino acids. DNA of the CDR3: TGTGCCAGCAGCTTGGAGGGGACGGGGGGCGGAGAGCCCCAGCATTTT. It codes for CASSLEGTGGGEPQHF.

The chain uses TRBV18 and TRBJ2-7; TRBD1 agrees at 9 bases. Losses at the gene ends were 4 bases for V and 4 bases for J; bases not matched to a gene: 8. The CDR3 length is 15 residues. Germline V gene sequence: CDR1 KGHSH, CDR2 LQKENI. The CDR3 reads CASSRTGGEGYEQYF. The DNA for the CDR3 is TGTGCCAGCTCACGAACAGGGGGCGAGGGATACGAGCAGTACTTC.

The chain joins TRBV29-1 to TRBJ1-1, with unresolved D. Per the germline V gene, CDR1 is SQVTM and CDR2 is ANQGSEA. The CDR3 is 11 amino acids. V dropped 4 bases and J dropped 1 base, with 4 bases sitting between them. The CDR3 spells CSVVRNTEAFF. In nucleotides, the CDR3 is TGCAGCGTTGTCAGGAACACTGAAGCTTTCTTT.

This chain joins TRBV7-9 and TRBJ1-5, with 10 bases that match TRBD1. After removal of 1 base from V and 0 bases from J, the junction contained 6 bases not matched to a gene. Germline CDR1 and CDR2: SEHNR and FQNEAQ (reference sequence). The CDR3 consists of 18 residues. CDR3 residues: CASSLVTGGEYSNQPQHF. As DNA, the CDR3 is TGTGCCAGCAGCTTAGTGACAGGGGGCGAATATAGCAATCAGCCCCAGCATTTT. The full variable domain, its missing parts supplied by reference TRBV7-9 and TRBJ1-5, is DTGVSQNPRHKITKRGQNVTFRCDPISEHNRLYWYRQTLGQGPEFLTYFQNEAQLEKSRLLSDRFSAERPKGSFSTLEIQRTEQGDSAMYLCASSLVTGGEYSNQPQHFGDGTRLSIL.

This clone has just one count. The chain links TRBV25-1 to TRBJ1-6; D may be TRBD1 (6 bases). Germline assignment: CDR1 MGHDK and CDR2 SYGVNS. The V end lost 4 bases, the J end lost 10 bases, and 20 bases lay between the germline ends. There are 16 residues in the CDR3. In DNA, the CDR3 is TGTGCCAGCAGTGCGGATTGGCTGGGGGCTGGATCACCCCTCCACTTT. Amino acid sequence: CASSADWLGAGSPLHF.

This clone is medium-sized. The CDR3 protein is CASKRPSGKLDTQYF. CDR3 bases: TGTGCCAGCAAAAGGCCTAGCGGGAAATTGGATACGCAGTATTTT. The chain joins TRBV28 to TRBJ2-3, with 9 nucleotides matching TRBD2. From germline, CDR1 is MDHEN and CDR2 SYDVKM. This CDR3 has 15 amino acids. J was trimmed by 6 bases and V by 7 bases; bases with no gene match: 11.

The chain carries TRBV28 and TRBJ2-7, with D tentatively TRBD1 or TRBD2 (5 bases each). The germline CDR1 and CDR2 sequences are MDHEN and SYDVKM. Trimming left V 5 bases short and J 2 bases short, with 10 bases between. The CDR3 is 13 residues long. The CDR3 is CASSQGPTYEQYF. CDR3 in DNA: TGTGCCAGCAGTCAGGGACCCACCTACGAGCAGTACTTC.

The CDR3 DNA is TGTGCCAGCAGTTTATCCGACAGGGGCTATGGCTACACCTTC. It translates to CASSLSDRGYGYTF. This chain connects TRBV27 to TRBJ1-2; TRBD1 matches 8 bases. V trimming: 0 bases; J trimming: 4 bases; junction bases outside the gene matches: 1. This CDR3 comprises 14 residues. Germline V gives CDR1 MNHEY, CDR2 SMNVEV (reference sequence).

This clone was detected only once. The chain couples TRBV28 to TRBJ2-7, with D perhaps being TRBD1 or TRBD2 (5 bases each). Germline V CDR1 and CDR2: MDHEN, SYDVKM. Trimming took 3 bases from V and 3 from J, leaving 15 bases between them. CDR3 length: 15 amino acids. This chain's CDR3 is CASSFRGTRSYEQYF. DNA for the CDR3: TGTGCCAGCAGTTTCCGAGGGACCAGAAGCTACGAGCAGTACTTC. Full variable domain (outside the CDR3, taken from reference TRBV28 and TRBJ2-7): DVKVTQSSRYLVKRTGEKVFLECVQDMDHENMFWYRQDPGLGLRLIYFSYDVKMKEKGDIPEGYSVSREKKERFSLILESASTNQTSMYLCASSFRGTRSYEQYFGPGTRLTVT.

The chain employs TRBV2 and TRBJ2-2; possibly TRBD1 for D (5 bases). The germline CDR1 and CDR2 sequences are SNHLY and FYNNEI. The CDR3 runs to 13 residues. The V gene lost 10 bases and the J gene lost 1 base, with 10 bases spanning the gap. In DNA, the CDR3 is TGTGCCACCGGACACCAGAACACCGGGGAGCTGTTTTTT. This codes for CATGHQNTGELFF.

In this sample, this clone turned up once. In nucleotides, the CDR3 is TGTGCCAGCAGCTTAAACATCTTGAACACTGAAGCTTTCTTT. Translated, it gives CASSLNILNTEAFF. The chain employs TRBV11-2 and TRBJ1-1, with D uncertain. In germline, CDR1 is SGHAT, CDR2 FQNNGV. V dropped 2 bases and J dropped 0 bases, with 7 bases sitting between them. The CDR3 is 14 residues long. Complete variable domain (other parts from reference TRBV11-2 and TRBJ1-1): EAGVAQSPRYKIIEKRQSVAFWCNPISGHATLYWYQQILGQGPKLLIQFQNNGVVDDSQLPKDRFSAERLKGVDSTLKIQPAKLEDSAVYLCASSLNILNTEAFFGQGTRLTVV.

The chain has TRBV6-5 and TRBJ1-5; D remains unclear. This CDR3 has 10 residues. Per germline, CDR1 MNHEY and CDR2 SVGAGI. The V end lost 8 bases, the J end lost 5 bases, and 4 bases lay between the germline ends. The CDR3 sequence is CASGDQPQHF. The CDR3 DNA reads TGTGCCAGCGGGGATCAGCCCCAGCATTTT.

The chain employs TRBV5-4 and TRBJ1-5; TRBD1 matches at 10 bases. After removal of 3 bases from V and 8 bases from J, the junction contained 14 bases not matched to a gene. The germline V gene encodes CDR1 SGHNT and CDR2 YYREEE (reference sequence). The CDR3 consists of 17 residues. The CDR3 is CASSSKGSGQGGEPQHF. Here the CDR3 DNA reads TGTGCCAGCAGCTCTAAGGGGTCCGGACAGGGGGGCGAGCCCCAGCATTTT.

This clone has only a few counts. V and J are TRBV29-1 and TRBJ1-1; D gene ambiguous. Germline CDR1 and CDR2: SQVTM and ANQGSEA. This CDR3 region has 10 residues. V was trimmed by 3 bases and J by 10 bases, leaving 9 bases between them. The CDR3 region is CSVEGTRAFF. The DNA for the CDR3 is TGCAGCGTTGAGGGAACCAGAGCTTTCTTT.

The V call is TRBV29-1, the J call TRBJ1-1; the D is unclear. V shed 4 bases and J shed 4 bases, with 13 bases lying between them. This CDR3 has 13 residues. Looked up from germline, CDR1 is SQVTM and CDR2 is ANQGSEA. The CDR3 spells CSVVVVAGTEAFF. The CDR3 DNA reads as TGCAGCGTTGTCGTTGTAGCCGGCACTGAAGCTTTCTTT.

V and J are TRBV5-1 and TRBJ2-3; D gene unclear. V dropped 2 bases and J dropped 3 bases, with 13 bases sitting between them. The germline gives CDR1 SGHRS, CDR2 YFSETQ. CDR3 length: 15 amino acids. CDR3 coding DNA: TGCGCCAGCAGCTTTTCGGTTGCGGAAACAGATACGCAGTATTTT. It is translated as CASSFSVAETDTQYF.

J is TRBJ2-5 and V is TRBV28, with TRBD2 matching over 9 bases. This CDR3 comprises 15 residues. V lost 4 bases and J lost 4; bases outside the gene matches: 7. Germline assignment: CDR1 MDHEN and CDR2 SYDVKM. The CDR3 spells CASSSEGLARETQYF. As DNA, the CDR3 is TGTGCCAGCAGTTCTGAGGGACTAGCTAGAGAGACCCAGTACTTC.

The V gene is TRBV29-1, the J gene TRBJ2-7; TRBD2 is a possible D gene (6 bases). The CDR3 totals 18 residues. With 7 bases removed from V and 3 bases from J, the gap between germline ends came to 31 bases. Germline CDR1 and CDR2: SQVTM and ANQGSEA. DNA for the CDR3: TGCAGCGACCCCCCGGAGGGACCGTCTCTGGATAATTTCTACGAGCAGTACTTC. Translating it yields CSDPPEGPSLDNFYEQYF.

The CDR3: CASSLETQYF. The CDR3 bases are TGTGCCAGCTCTCTCGAGACCCAGTACTTC. The genes are TRBV11-2 and TRBJ2-5; D gene unclear. V lost 8 bases and J lost 5, with 6 bases in between. Germline CDR1 SGHAT, CDR2 FQNNGV. CDR3 length: 10 amino acids.

The chain links TRBV19 to TRBJ2-7; D gene uncertain. CDR3 length: 15 amino acids. CDR1 and CDR2 (germline): LNHDA, SQIVND (reference sequence). Trimming shortened V by 4 bases and J by 2 bases, and 15 bases separated the two germline ends. Written as DNA, the CDR3 is TGTGCCAGTAGTACCCTCGACCGGCGAGCCTACGAGCAGTACTTC. It specifies CASSTLDRRAYEQYF.

Concerning this clone itself: The junction and the germline gene differ at one end; a read error may be behind it. V usage is TRBV7-7 and J usage is TRBJ2-1; D is unresolved. The CDR3 is 13 residues long. Germline V gene data show CDR1 as SSHAT and CDR2 as FNYEAQ (reference sequence). The CDR3 sequence is CASSQDPRNEQFF. The CDR3 DNA reads as TGTGCTAGCAGCCAGGACCCTCGGAATGAGCAGTTCTTC.

The V call is TRBV11-2, the J call TRBJ1-5; 10 bases agree with TRBD1. The ends lost 5 bases at V and 0 bases at J; junction bases unmatched: 7. The CDR3 extends over 17 amino acids. Germline V gene data show CDR1 as SGHAT and CDR2 as FQNNGV. Here the CDR3 DNA reads TGTGCCAGCAGCCAGGACAGGGGGGGGTATAGCAATCAGCCCCAGCATTTT. The encoded protein is CASSQDRGGYSNQPQHF. Drawing the rest from reference TRBV11-2 and TRBJ1-5, the complete variable domain is EAGVAQSPRYKIIEKRQSVAFWCNPISGHATLYWYQQILGQGPKLLIQFQNNGVVDDSQLPKDRFSAERLKGVDSTLKIQPAKLEDSAVYLCASSQDRGGYSNQPQHFGDGTRLSIL.